This T cell receptor beta chain appears in the sequencing data of a study of blood T cell repertoires in COVID-19. At the level of the study: Both acute and convalescent COVID-19 samples were obtained from the United States, Italy and Spain.

The Seattle site enrolled patients during active infection and followed them longitudinally. In the authors' methods: Reference gene primer amplification in the assay estimated nucleated cell counts. Produced via immunoSEQ multiplex PCR; TCRdb's table is partial and in-frame only. V and J calls and clone size come straight from that table; D and trimming were deduced from the DNA. Here the sample spans fewer than 200,000 clones, 70% to 80% being singletons. This clone has just one count. Germline CDR1 and CDR2: SGHTS and YDEGEE. Trimming removed 6 bases from V and 4 bases from J, with 10 bases in between. The CDR3 is 12 amino acids.

Sequencing input: peripheral blood. This sequence originates from a woman aged 55-70 years with COVID-19, enrolled during active disease. The V call is TRBV5-8, the J call TRBJ1-2; no firm D call. The DNA of the CDR3 is TGTGCCAGCAACTCTCGGGGCTATGGCTACACCTTC. Translation gives CASNSRGYGYTF.